Included here is one T cell receptor (beta chain) sequence, with context. Clones were read by immunoSEQ multiplex PCR, and TCRdb kept only the in-frame ones, dropping some. The sample has about 180,000 clones, around nine tenths seen once. Pooled together were second doses at about 4 or about 12 weeks. Germline V CDR1 and CDR2: LNHDA, SQIVND (reference sequence). CDR3 length: 13 amino acids. The V end lost 5 bases, the J end lost 11 bases, and 16 bases lay between the germline ends. This record belongs to a study of T cell responses to AZD1222 COVID-19 vaccine. The chain has TRBV19 and TRBJ1-5; no firm D call. Sample: peripheral blood, taken 28 days after the second AZD1222 dose. The clonotype was recovered from an adult who received the AZD1222 COVID-19 vaccine. The CDR3 loop reads CASSPAPREAQHF. CDR3 nucleotide sequence: TGTGCCAGTAGTCCAGCCCCACGGGAGGCCCAGCATTTT.